The rows below give T cell receptor beta chains drawn from one sample of a study of T and B cells in COVID-19 patients. Each CDR3 protein is one row after TCRdb ran MiXCR on the multiplex PCR reads. The sample includes 8,500 to 13,000 distinct CDR3 sequences, about 30% of them seen just once. The sequencing input was blood. The receptors here all came from a human donor with active COVID-19. Each CDR3 is given with its conserved first and last residue. The order of the fields is clone size, J gene, V gene, D gene, CDR3 DNA, CDR3 protein. D genes are given only for firm matches. Clone size is given for some rows only: seen once, a few or many times, or a class if the clone is expanded.

clone size: medium-sized
J gene: TRBJ2-7
V gene: TRBV19
D gene: TRBD1
CDR3 DNA: TGTGCCAGTAGTCTCCTGACAGGGGCGAACTACGAGCAGTACTTC
CDR3 protein: CASSLLTGANYEQYF

clone size: few
J gene: TRBJ1-1
V gene: TRBV11-1
D gene: .
CDR3 DNA: TGTGCCAGCACCCTTAATTGGGGGATTAGGAACACTGAAGCTTTCTTT
CDR3 protein: CASTLNWGIRNTEAFF

clone size: medium-sized
J gene: TRBJ1-4
V gene: TRBV30
D gene: TRBD1
CDR3 DNA: TGTGCCTGGAGTGTAGGGGACAGGGTTCGGAAACTGTTTTTT
CDR3 protein: CAWSVGDRVRKLFF

clone size: .
J gene: TRBJ2-1
V gene: TRBV20-1
D gene: TRBD2
CDR3 DNA: TGCAGCGCTAGACAGACTGGGACTAGCAGGGACAATGAGCAGTTCTTC
CDR3 protein: CSARQTGTSRDNEQFF

clone size: medium-sized
J gene: TRBJ2-5
V gene: TRBV30
D gene: .
CDR3 DNA: TGTGCCTGGAGTGGGCCGGGAGAGACCCAGTACTTC
CDR3 protein: CAWSGPGETQYF

clone size: .
J gene: TRBJ2-1
V gene: TRBV13
D gene: TRBD1
CDR3 DNA: TGTGCCAGCAGTTACAGACAACCGGGACAGGGGAAAAATGAGCAGTTCTTC
CDR3 protein: CASSYRQPGQGKNEQFF

clone size: medium-sized
J gene: TRBJ2-1
V gene: TRBV19
D gene: .
CDR3 DNA: TGTGCCAGTAGTATAGATCGCATGGGGGAGCAGTTCTTC
CDR3 protein: CASSIDRMGEQFF

clone size: medium-sized
J gene: TRBJ2-2
V gene: TRBV18
D gene: .
CDR3 DNA: TGTGCCAGCTCACCAAGCTCACAGGGTTCGGGCGGGGAGCTGTTTTTT
CDR3 protein: CASSPSSQGSGGELFF

clone size: .
J gene: TRBJ2-7
V gene: TRBV5-5
D gene: .
CDR3 DNA: TGTGCCAGCAGCTCCCAGGGGCGCACCGAGCAGTACTTC
CDR3 protein: CASSSQGRTEQYF

clone size: medium-sized
J gene: TRBJ1-2
V gene: TRBV19
D gene: .
CDR3 DNA: TGTGCCAGTAGTATCGGGACACTCAACTATGGCTACACCTTC
CDR3 protein: CASSIGTLNYGYTF

clone size: .
J gene: TRBJ2-2
V gene: TRBV21-1
D gene: .
CDR3 DNA: TGTGCCAGCAGCAAAGGGAGGCCAGGGACCACCGGGGAGCTGTTTTTT
CDR3 protein: CASSKGRPGTTGELFF

clone size: .
J gene: TRBJ1-6
V gene: TRBV11-1
D gene: .
CDR3 DNA: TGTGCCAGCAGCCTCTTGAGTGCTGATAATTCACCCCTCCACTTT
CDR3 protein: CASSLLSADNSPLHF

clone size: .
J gene: TRBJ1-1
V gene: TRBV6-2/TRBV6-3
D gene: TRBD1
CDR3 DNA: TGTGCCAGCAGTTACCGACGGGACAGACCCCTCATGAACACTGAAGCTTTCTTT
CDR3 protein: CASSYRRDRPLMNTEAFF

clone size: few
J gene: TRBJ1-4
V gene: TRBV6-2/TRBV6-3
D gene: .
CDR3 DNA: TGTGCCAGCACCTCGTTCGGACAACTGTTTTTT
CDR3 protein: CASTSFGQLFF

clone size: medium-sized
J gene: TRBJ1-2
V gene: TRBV15
D gene: .
CDR3 DNA: TGTGCCACCAGCAGAGGCGGGACGACGACAGATAACTATGGCTACACCTTC
CDR3 protein: CATSRGGTTTDNYGYTF

clone size: .
J gene: TRBJ1-5
V gene: TRBV6-5
D gene: .
CDR3 DNA: TGTGCCAGCACCTCGGTCGGGCGCAATCAGCCCCAGCATTTT
CDR3 protein: CASTSVGRNQPQHF

clone size: few
J gene: TRBJ2-6
V gene: TRBV6-2/TRBV6-3
D gene: .
CDR3 DNA: TGTGCCAGCAGTTACTCCGGGGGCTCTGGGGCCAACGTCCTGACTTTC
CDR3 protein: CASSYSGGSGANVLTF

clone size: medium-sized
J gene: TRBJ2-1
V gene: TRBV12-3/TRBV12-4
D gene: TRBD1
CDR3 DNA: TGTGCCAGCAGTTTAAGGACAGGGGATTACAATGAGCAGTTCTTC
CDR3 protein: CASSLRTGDYNEQFF

clone size: medium-sized
J gene: TRBJ2-2
V gene: TRBV6-1
D gene: .
CDR3 DNA: TGTGCCAGCAGTTTCACAGTCCTCACCGGGGAGCTGTTTTTT
CDR3 protein: CASSFTVLTGELFF

clone size: .
J gene: TRBJ2-1
V gene: TRBV11-1
D gene: TRBD2
CDR3 DNA: TGTGCCAGCAGCTTCGGGACTAGCGGGTGTTCGTCGTGGGACAATGAGCAGTTCTTC
CDR3 protein: CASSFGTSGCSSWDNEQFF

clone size: .
J gene: TRBJ1-4
V gene: TRBV29-1
D gene: .
CDR3 DNA: TGCAGCGTTTTGGGACCGGGGGCGCGGAATGAAAAACTGTTTTTT
CDR3 protein: CSVLGPGARNEKLFF

clone size: .
J gene: TRBJ2-1
V gene: TRBV20-1
D gene: TRBD2
CDR3 DNA: TGCAGTGCTAGAGGGAGCGGGGGGCTATACAATGAGCAGTTCTTC
CDR3 protein: CSARGSGGLYNEQFF

clone size: .
J gene: TRBJ2-7
V gene: TRBV12-3/TRBV12-4
D gene: TRBD1
CDR3 DNA: TGTGCCAGCAGTCTCGGACAGGGCCGACTCTCCGAGCAGTACTTC
CDR3 protein: CASSLGQGRLSEQYF

clone size: medium-sized
J gene: TRBJ2-1
V gene: TRBV6-5
D gene: TRBD2
CDR3 DNA: TGTGCCAGCAGTTACGTCGGCGGGGGGGCCGATGAGCAGTTCTTC
CDR3 protein: CASSYVGGGADEQFF

clone size: few
J gene: TRBJ1-5
V gene: TRBV19
D gene: TRBD1
CDR3 DNA: TGTGCCAGTAGTTGGGGACAGGTGGGTCAGCCCCAGCATTTT
CDR3 protein: CASSWGQVGQPQHF

clone size: .
J gene: TRBJ2-3
V gene: TRBV14
D gene: .
CDR3 DNA: TGTGCCAGCAGCCAAAGGAGGTCGTTGGTGACAGATACGCAGTATTTT
CDR3 protein: CASSQRRSLVTDTQYF